The 15 T cell receptor beta chains below were found in one sample sequenced in a study of T cells after yellow fever vaccination. TCRdb ran MiXCR on the 5' RACE reads and lists one entry per CDR3 protein. The sample yields about 170,000 distinct CDR3 sequences, 11% seen once. This material consisted of CD8+ T cells sorted from PBMCs, taken 15 days after the yellow fever booster vaccination. These receptors all come from a man between 18 and 29 years old who received the YFV17D yellow fever vaccine.

J is TRBJ2-1 and V is TRBV11-2; no firm D call. Germline values: CDR1 SGHAT, CDR2 FQNNGV. The V end lost 5 bases, the J end lost 0 bases, and 17 bases lay between the germline ends. This CDR3 comprises 17 residues. The DNA for the CDR3 is TGTGCCAGCAGCCCCCAGTGGGTTCCCAGCTCCTACAATGAGCAGTTCTTC. Translating gives CASSPQWVPSSYNEQFF.

This clonotype was seen ten or more times. The chain has TRBV7-9 and TRBJ2-1; D not certain. The germline V gene encodes CDR1 SEHNR and CDR2 FQNEAQ (reference sequence). The length of the CDR3 is 16 residues. The V end was cut by 7 bases, the J end by 0 bases, with 16 bases between. The CDR3 sequence is CASISTPSSSYNEQFF. CDR3 sequence (DNA): TGTGCCAGCATCTCAACTCCCTCTAGCTCCTACAATGAGCAGTTCTTC.

This clonotype is termed medium-sized (0.01 to 0.1%). The chain links TRBV4-3 to TRBJ1-5; D gene ambiguous. The CDR3 covers 13 residues. The germline gives CDR1 LGHNA, CDR2 YSLEER. The V and J ends lost 6 bases and 6 bases respectively, with 12 bases between them. The CDR3, as DNA: TGCGCCAGCAGTGCCAGTTCTGGTCAGCCCCAGCATTTT. Residues: CASSASSGQPQHF.

This clonotype occurred many times. V and J are TRBV5-1 and TRBJ1-1; D unresolved. V lost 5 bases and J lost 1, with 12 bases in between. In germline, CDR1 is SGHRS, CDR2 YFSETQ. This CDR3 has 14 residues. The CDR3: CASRESAPNTEAFF. CDR3 coding DNA: TGCGCCAGCAGGGAGTCAGCTCCGAACACTGAAGCTTTCTTT.

Regarding this clonotype: A junction boundary mismatches the germline segment, possibly from a read error. The V and J genes are TRBV29-1 and TRBJ2-3; D is unresolved. The CDR3 length is 12 residues. From germline, CDR1 is SQVTM and CDR2 ANQGSEA. CDR3 residues: CSVEEATDAQYF. The CDR3 DNA sequence: TGCAGCGTTGAAGAGGCCACAGATGCGCAGTATTTT.

This rearrangement joins TRBV11-1 to TRBJ1-1; D possibly corresponds to TRBD1 (5 bases). Germline CDR1 and CDR2: SGHAT and FQDESV (reference sequence). There are 15 residues in the CDR3. Trimming took off 1 base at V and 4 bases at J, with 13 bases between the two ends. CDR3: CASSLGVTGGTEAFF. CDR3 DNA: TGTGCCAGCAGCTTAGGAGTGACGGGGGGCACTGAAGCTTTCTTT.

The rearrangement uses TRBV29-1 and TRBJ1-2; 8 bases agree with TRBD1. Germline V gene data show CDR1 as SQVTM and CDR2 as ANQGSEA. CDR3 length: 13 amino acids. The V gene end was trimmed by 6 bases and the J gene end by 5 bases; junction bases not matched to a gene: 8. CDR3 protein: CSVDSGGVYGYTF. The DNA for the CDR3 is TGCAGCGTGGACTCAGGGGGCGTGTATGGCTACACCTTC.

A few counts support this clonotype. This chain connects TRBV27 to TRBJ1-4; 9 nucleotides align to TRBD1. Trimming removed 0 bases from V and 1 base from J; junction bases left unmatched: 3. The CDR3 runs to 17 residues. Germline-derived CDR1 and CDR2 are MNHEY and SMNVEV (reference sequence). CDR3 amino acids: CASSLSTGGLTNEKLFF. Written as DNA, the CDR3 is TGTGCCAGCAGTTTATCGACAGGGGGGCTAACTAATGAAAAACTGTTTTTT.

This clonotype showed up many times. V usage is TRBV15 and J usage is TRBJ2-1, with 7 bases fitting TRBD2. There are 13 residues in the CDR3. Trimming removed 11 bases from V and 8 bases from J; junction bases left unmatched: 12. CDR1 is LNHNV and CDR2 is YYDKDF in the germline V gene (reference sequence). The DNA of the CDR3 is TGTGCCGACCTCCCCCGGGGGGACTATGAGCAGTTCTTC. Its translation is CADLPRGDYEQFF.

This clonotype was seen repeatedly, ten times or more. The V and J genes are TRBV4-1 and TRBJ2-3; tentative D call: TRBD1 (5 bases). The length of the CDR3 is 13 residues. The germline CDR1 and CDR2 sequences are MGHRA and YSYEKL. The V end lost 1 base, the J end lost 11 bases, and 13 bases lay between the germline ends. The CDR3 protein is CASSQATAWGQYF. The CDR3 bases are TGCGCCAGCAGCCAAGCGACAGCTTGGGGGCAGTATTTT.

This clonotype was recorded a few times. The chain is built from TRBV11-2 and TRBJ1-2; TRBD1 might be the D (6 bases). This CDR3 is built from 16 residues. Per the germline V gene, CDR1 is SGHAT and CDR2 is FQNNGV. The V end lost 5 bases, the J end lost 6 bases, and 22 bases lay between the germline ends. Here the CDR3 reads CASSAQGRQGPDGYTF. CDR3 sequence (DNA): TGTGCCAGCAGCGCTCAGGGGCGCCAGGGCCCGGATGGCTACACCTTC.

In its sample, this clonotype was seen many times. This rearrangement joins TRBV4-1 to TRBJ2-5; D not certain. This CDR3 is built from 15 residues. V lost 3 bases and J 3 bases, leaving 14 bases between the germline ends. Germline CDR1 and CDR2: MGHRA and YSYEKL. The CDR3 sequence: CASSQPPDGKETQYF. In nucleotides, the CDR3 is TGCGCCAGCAGCCAGCCCCCCGACGGAAAAGAGACCCAGTACTTC.

This clonotype turned up a few times. This chain links TRBV10-3 with TRBJ2-1, with TRBD1 matching over 10 bases. In germline, CDR1 is ENHRY, CDR2 SYGVKD. The trim removed 2 bases at V and 8 bases at J, leaving 6 bases unmatched. The CDR3 has 15 amino acids. The CDR3 region has the DNA TGTGCCATCAGTGAGCAGACAGGGGGCCGCCATGAGCAGTTCTTC. Translation: CAISEQTGGRHEQFF.

J is TRBJ1-2 and V is TRBV12-3 or TRBV12-4, with TRBD1 as a possible D gene (6 bases). Trimming cost V 6 bases and J 4 bases, with 12 bases left between them. The CDR3 covers 13 residues. The CDR3 is CASRSDRRYGYTF. The DNA of the CDR3 is TGTGCCAGCAGGTCGGACAGACGCTATGGCTACACCTTC.

The J gene is TRBJ2-1, the V gene TRBV7-3; 14 bases match TRBD2. Germline CDR1 is SGHTA and CDR2 is FQGTGA. Germline trimming cut 4 bases from V and 3 bases from J; bases unmatched to any gene: 2. The CDR3 contains 16 residues. In DNA form, the CDR3 reads TGTGCCAGCAGCTCGGGACTAGCGGGGGTCTACAATGAGCAGTTCTTC. Encoded protein: CASSSGLAGVYNEQFF.